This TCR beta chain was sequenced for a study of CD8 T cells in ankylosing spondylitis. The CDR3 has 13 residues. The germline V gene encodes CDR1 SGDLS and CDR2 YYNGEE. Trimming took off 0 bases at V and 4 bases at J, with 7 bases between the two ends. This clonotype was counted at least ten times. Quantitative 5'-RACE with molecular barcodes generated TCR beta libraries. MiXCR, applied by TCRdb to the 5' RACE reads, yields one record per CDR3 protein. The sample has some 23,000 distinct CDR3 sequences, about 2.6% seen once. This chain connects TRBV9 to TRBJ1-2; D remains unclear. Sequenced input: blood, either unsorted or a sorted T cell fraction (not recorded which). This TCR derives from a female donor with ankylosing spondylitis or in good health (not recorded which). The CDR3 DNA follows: TGTGCCAGCAGCGTAGACGCCGGCTATGGCTACACCTTC. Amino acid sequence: CASSVDAGYGYTF. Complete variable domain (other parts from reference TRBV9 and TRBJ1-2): DSGVTQTPKHLITATGQRVTLRCSPRSGDLSVYWYQQSLDQGLQFLIQYYNGEERAKGNILERFSAQQFPDLHSELNLSSLELGDSALYFCASSVDAGYGYTFGSGTRLTVV.